The clone carrying this T cell receptor beta chain was found a few times. Its antigen remains unknown. Presence of unique molecular identifiers characterized the TCR beta cDNA libraries. Approximately 500,000 cDNA molecules were obtained from roughly 0.93 to 9.6 million T cells. TCRdb itself ran the PCR reads through MiXCR, one entry per CDR3 protein. The table records approximately 570,000 distinct CDR3 sequences, around 40% of them present only once. This sample is drawn from a study of post-analysis software for immune sequencing data. Turning to the study itself: Included among the disease courses, which were recorded for the cohort, were relapsing-remitting, secondary progressive and progressive-relapsing multiple sclerosis. Study conclusions and caveats: Comparison with controls showed significantly lower normalized Chao1 diversity in multiple sclerosis patients. Strong co-clustering by F measure linked samples that shared a preparation batch. In patients, TRBV5-6, TRBV5-1 and TRBV20-1 belonged to five TRBV segments found more frequently than in controls.

The CDR3 totals 16 residues. Germline-derived CDR1 and CDR2 are SEHNR and FQNEAQ (reference sequence). V lost 1 base and J lost 5; bases outside the gene matches: 8. The source is a girl aged 10 to 17 with multiple sclerosis. The chain joins TRBV7-9 to TRBJ2-1, with TRBD2 identical over 7 bases. Specimen: blood. CDR3 residues: CASSLVRLAENNEQFF. In DNA form, the CDR3 reads TGTGCCAGCAGCTTAGTTCGGCTAGCGGAGAACAATGAGCAGTTCTTC.